The 21 T cell receptor beta chains below were found in one sample sequenced in a study of read filtering for tumor transcriptome and immune sequencing. From roughly 0.4 ug of RNA, a library with molecular barcoded alpha/delta and beta/gamma adaptors was made. TCRdb passed the reads through MiXCR, listing each CDR3 protein once. Among about 57,000 distinct CDR3 sequences listed, approximately 14% were seen once. Material for sequencing was a population of CD138-negative cells sorted from bone marrow. These receptors were taken from a donor at least 40 years old with multiple myeloma.

This clonotype was recorded once. A much larger clone sits a single nucleotide away, making a read error possible. This chain links TRBV7-2 with TRBJ2-5; D perhaps matches TRBD2 (6 bases). This CDR3 spans 14 amino acids. Germline V gene data show CDR1 as SGHTA and CDR2 as FQGNSA. CDR3 amino acids: CASSKTGAAETLYF. In nucleotides, the CDR3 is TGTGCCAGCAGCAAGACGGGAGCGGCCGAGACCCTGTACTTC.

This clonotype appeared a few times. The rearrangement joins TRBV5-1 to TRBJ2-3; tentative D call: TRBD2 (6 bases). Germline CDR1 and CDR2: SGHRS and YFSETQ. CDR3 length: 17 amino acids. V lost 4 bases and J 4 bases, leaving 22 bases between the germline ends. The CDR3 spells CASSPKLGGSRSDTQYF. In nucleotides, the CDR3 is TGCGCCAGCAGCCCGAAATTAGGAGGGAGCAGGTCAGATACGCAGTATTTT.

V gene TRBV7-9 combines with J gene TRBJ2-3; unclear D gene. CDR1 SEHNR and CDR2 FQNEAQ come from the germline V gene (reference sequence). This CDR3 region has 13 residues. Between the trimmed V and J ends, which lost 1 base and 2 bases, there was a span of 4 bases. The CDR3 sequence: CASSLEPTDTQYF. CDR3 DNA sequence: TGTGCCAGCAGCTTAGAACCCACAGATACGCAGTATTTT.

This clonotype was observed at least ten times. The chain is built from TRBV9 and TRBJ2-7; D is uncertain. Germline CDR1 SGDLS, CDR2 YYNGEE. Trimming removed 0 bases from V and 0 bases from J, with 7 bases in between. The CDR3 loop spans 14 amino acids. Here the CDR3 reads CASSVGSSSYEQYF. As DNA, the CDR3 is TGTGCCAGCAGCGTAGGGTCGAGCTCCTACGAGCAGTACTTC.

The sample holds many counts of this clonotype. The chain links TRBV7-2 to TRBJ2-2, with 12 bases that match TRBD2. This CDR3 has 17 residues. Per the germline V gene, CDR1 is SGHTA and CDR2 is FQGNSA. Losses at the gene ends were 3 bases for V and 6 bases for J; bases not matched to a gene: 8. The DNA for the CDR3 is TGTGCCAGCAGCTTGACTAGCGGGAGACGGGCCGCCGGGGAGCTGTTTTTT. Translation: CASSLTSGRRAAGELFF.

The sample holds many counts of this clonotype. The V and J genes are TRBV4-3 and TRBJ2-5, with TRBD2 identical over 9 bases. Germline V gene lookup returns CDR1 LGHNA and CDR2 YSLEER. V lost 1 base and J lost 0; bases outside the gene matches: 12. CDR3 length equals 19 residues. CDR3: CASSQGGRADGRDQETQYF. CDR3 in DNA: TGCGCCAGCAGCCAAGGCGGGAGGGCCGATGGCCGGGACCAAGAGACCCAGTACTTC.

About this clonotype itself: An end of the junction does not agree with germline; a read error may underlie this. This chain joins TRBV28 and TRBJ2-3; D possibly corresponds to TRBD1 (5 bases). CDR3 size: 15 residues. Germline values: CDR1 MDHEN, CDR2 SYDVKM. Written as DNA, the CDR3 is TGTGCCAGCAGTTCCCAGGGTGGCGGCACAGAGACGCAGTATTTT. Translated, it gives CASSSQGGGTETQYF.

This clonotype has a count of ten or more. The DNA of the CDR3 is TGTGCCAGCAGCTCCACCCGGGCGGGAGTAACCTACGAGCAGTACTTC. Its translation is CASSSTRAGVTYEQYF. The chain carries TRBV11-2 and TRBJ2-7; 7 positions agree with TRBD2. V dropped 4 bases and J dropped 2; count of bases not matched to a gene: 11. Per germline, CDR1 SGHAT and CDR2 FQNNGV. The CDR3 is made up of 16 amino acids. Full variable domain (remainder filled in from reference TRBV11-2 and TRBJ2-7): EAGVAQSPRYKIIEKRQSVAFWCNPISGHATLYWYQQILGQGPKLLIQFQNNGVVDDSQLPKDRFSAERLKGVDSTLKIQPAKLEDSAVYLCASSSTRAGVTYEQYFGPGTRLTVT.

This clonotype occurred many times. This rearrangement joins TRBV20-1 to TRBJ2-7, with a possible D match to TRBD1 (6 bases). Trimming took off 1 base at V and 4 bases at J, with 17 bases between the two ends. CDR3 length: 15 amino acids. Looked up from germline, CDR1 is DFQATT and CDR2 is SNEGSKA (reference sequence). The CDR3 sequence: CSARGRGGYFYEQYF. CDR3 bases: TGCAGTGCTAGAGGCCGAGGGGGTTACTTTTACGAGCAGTACTTC.

This clonotype was counted only a few times. The CDR3 DNA sequence: TGTGCCAGTAGTATTACAGGGAATCAGCCCCAGCATTTT. This translates into CASSITGNQPQHF. The rearrangement uses TRBV19 and TRBJ1-5, with D tentatively TRBD1 (6 bases). CDR1 LNHDA and CDR2 SQIVND come from the germline V gene (reference sequence). This CDR3 comprises 13 residues. The germline V and J ends were trimmed by 3 bases and 4 bases, with 7 bases remaining between them.

This clonotype has ten or more counts. J is TRBJ2-1 and V is TRBV7-8; D is unclear. Per germline, CDR1 SGHVS and CDR2 FQNEAQ. V shed 2 bases and J shed 7 bases, with 12 bases lying between them. The CDR3 covers 14 residues. The CDR3 bases are TGTGCCAGCAGCTTACTGGTAACTGGGAATGAGCAGTTCTTC. Its protein product is CASSLLVTGNEQFF. Full variable domain (rest looked up from reference TRBV7-8 and TRBJ2-1): GAGVSQSPRYKVAKRGQDVALRCDPISGHVSLFWYQQALGQGPEFLTYFQNEAQLDKSGLPSDRFFAERPEGSVSTLKIQRTQQEDSAVYLCASSLLVTGNEQFFGPGTRLTVL.

In its sample, this clonotype was seen many times. This chain joins TRBV5-1 and TRBJ2-1, with 8 nucleotides matching TRBD2. The CDR3 runs to 15 residues. The V gene's germline CDR1 is SGHRS and CDR2 YFSETQ. V was clipped by 3 bases and J by 6 bases; unmatched bases: 8. The DNA of the CDR3 is TGCGCCAGCAGCTCCACTAGCGGTGGGGGCAATGAGCAGTTCTTC. This encodes CASSSTSGGGNEQFF.

The table lists this clonotype with many counts. J is TRBJ1-1 and V is TRBV12-3 or TRBV12-4; no definite D call. V shed 4 bases and J shed 8 bases, with 14 bases lying between them. The CDR3 length is 13 residues. The CDR3 DNA is TGTGCCAGCAGTTCCCGTGGGAGACGGGAAGCTTTCTTT. Translation gives CASSSRGRREAFF.

As concerns this clonotype: A much larger clone differs by one base, so this may be a read error. The V gene is TRBV7-2, the J gene TRBJ2-3; D remains unclear. The germline V gene has CDR1 SGHTA and CDR2 FQGNSA. V was clipped by 5 bases and J by 0 bases, with 12 bases between them. CDR3 length: 15 amino acids. The CDR3 DNA reads as TGTGCCAGCAGCCCCCGTCGTTCTAGCACAGATACGCAGTATTTT. Its translation: CASSPRRSSTDTQYF.

This clonotype appeared many times. This chain uses TRBV20-1 with TRBJ1-5; 8 bases fit TRBD1. Trimming removed 8 bases from V and 1 base from J; junction bases left unmatched: 4. The CDR3 runs 13 residues. CDR1 is DFQATT, CDR2 SNEGSKA, per germline (reference sequence). The CDR3: CSLDRGSNQPQHF. The CDR3 DNA follows: TGCAGTCTCGACAGGGGAAGCAATCAGCCCCAGCATTTT.

This clonotype was seen at least ten times. The rearrangement uses TRBV6-1 and TRBJ2-3; 13 bases match TRBD2. The CDR3 has 17 amino acids. The trim removed 6 bases at V and 2 bases at J, leaving 8 bases unmatched. Germline assignment: CDR1 MNHNS and CDR2 SASEGT. CDR3 in DNA: TGTGCCAGCAGGAGGATACTAGCGGGAGGGGTCACAGATACGCAGTATTTT. Encoded protein: CASRRILAGGVTDTQYF.

This clonotype showed up many times. This sequence joins TRBV14 and TRBJ2-1; 7 nucleotides line up with TRBD2. V lost 4 bases and J lost 2; bases outside the gene matches: 8. CDR1 SGHDN and CDR2 FVKESK come from the germline V gene. The CDR3 length is 16 residues. CDR3 sequence reads: CASSPISGTTYNEQFF. In DNA, the CDR3 is TGTGCCAGCAGCCCGATTTCCGGGACTACCTACAATGAGCAGTTCTTC. The full variable domain, rest sourced from reference TRBV14 and TRBJ2-1, is EAGVTQFPSHSVIEKGQTVTLRCDPISGHDNLYWYRRVMGKEIKFLLHFVKESKQDESGMPNNRFLAERTGGTYSTLKVQPAELEDSGVYFCASSPISGTTYNEQFFGPGTRLTVL.

For this clonotype: Possible read error: a much larger clone is one base away. J is TRBJ1-5 and V is TRBV5-1, with D unclear. Germline loops: CDR1 SGHRS, CDR2 YFSETQ. The CDR3 length is 14 residues. Trimming cost V 3 bases and J 11 bases, with 18 bases left between them. The DNA for the CDR3 is TGCGCCAGCAGCTCGGGTCGGGGAGGGCAGACCCAGCATTTT. Translation gives CASSSGRGGQTQHF.

This clonotype was counted at least ten times. The V gene is TRBV6-5, the J gene TRBJ1-1, with a tentative D call TRBD1 (5 bases). Trimming stripped 0 bases from V and 1 base from J, with 9 bases between. Germline values: CDR1 MNHEY, CDR2 SVGAGI. This CDR3 is built from 15 residues. The chain's CDR3 is CASSYSPGKNTEAFF. The DNA for the CDR3 is TGTGCCAGCAGTTACTCCCCAGGGAAGAACACTGAAGCTTTCTTT.

This clonotype appeared many times. The V and J genes are TRBV15 and TRBJ1-1; D is undetermined. The CDR3 runs 12 residues. CDR1 is LNHNV and CDR2 is YYDKDF in the germline V gene (reference sequence). V was trimmed by 5 bases and J by 10 bases, leaving 14 bases between them. The CDR3 region is CATSGRNSRAFF. The CDR3 region has the DNA TGTGCCACCAGCGGCCGTAACAGTCGAGCTTTCTTT. Variable domain in full (rest from reference TRBV15 and TRBJ1-1): DAMVIQNPRYQVTQFGKPVTLSCSQTLNHNVMYWYQQKSSQAPKLLFHYYDKDFNNEADTPDNFQSRRPNTSFCFLDIRSPGLGDTAMYLCATSGRNSRAFFGQGTRLTVV.

The chain joins TRBV27 to TRBJ2-7; the match to TRBD2 covers 7 bases. The CDR3 is made up of 14 amino acids. V was clipped by 5 bases and J by 3 bases; unmatched bases: 7. Germline V gives CDR1 MNHEY, CDR2 SMNVEV (reference sequence). CDR3 bases: TGTGCCAGCAGTGCGGTTGGGGGGGACTACGAGCAGTACTTC. Its protein product is CASSAVGGDYEQYF.